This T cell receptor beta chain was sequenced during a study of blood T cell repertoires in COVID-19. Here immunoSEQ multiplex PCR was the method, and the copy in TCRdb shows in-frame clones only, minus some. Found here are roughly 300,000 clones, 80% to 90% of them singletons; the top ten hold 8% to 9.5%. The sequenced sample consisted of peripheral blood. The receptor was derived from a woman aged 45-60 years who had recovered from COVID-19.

The CDR3 protein is CASRQVYGYTF. CDR3 nucleotides: TGTGCCAGTAGACAAGTCTATGGCTACACCTTC. This sequence joins TRBV19 and TRBJ1-2; D is unresolved. The V and J ends lost 6 bases and 4 bases respectively, with 6 bases between them. Germline assignment: CDR1 LNHDA and CDR2 SQIVND (reference sequence). CDR3 length equals 11 residues.